The sequence of this TCR beta chain was determined in a study of response to subunit inactivated influenza vaccine. Study-level findings and limits: The study's authors posited that every seasonal influenza vaccination enlists few new T cells.

Germline values: CDR1 ENHRY, CDR2 SYGVKD. The V and J ends lost 6 bases and 0 bases, in that order; junction bases with no gene match: 11. The CDR3 length is 17 residues. As regards this clonotype: Its antigen is still unknown.

One entry per CDR3 protein, called by TCRdb with MiXCR from the RT-PCR reads. The top ten hold 9.5% to 13% of the sample, which has 650,000 to 800,000 distinct CDR3 sequences, approximately 17% seen once. The rearrangement links TRBV10-3 to TRBJ2-7, with TRBD1 identical over 10 bases. The specimen was PBMCs from blood, collected roughly 5 days after vaccination. The clonotype comes from a man in his fifties or sixties who received an inactivated influenza vaccine. The CDR3 DNA is TGTGCCATCAGACCCCGGACAGGGGGGGGGAGCTCCTACGAGCAGTACTTC. Protein: CAIRPRTGGGSSYEQYF.